This is a list of T cell receptor beta chains from one sample in a study of T-cell memory formation after mild COVID-19. Each CDR3 protein is one row after TCRdb ran MiXCR on the 5' RACE reads. Of 500,000 to 550,000 distinct CDR3 sequences listed, roughly 20% were seen once; the top ten hold approximately 12%. Sequencing input: PBMCs or a T cell subset sorted from them (not recorded which). All receptors come from an adult woman who had mild COVID-19 (a few samples of this study predate the infection). Cell type and time point are not known. Both conserved end residues are part of each CDR3. Fields, in order: V gene, J gene, D gene, clone size, CDR3 protein, CDR3 DNA. A D gene is named only where the DNA matches it firmly. Rows give clone size only sometimes, using once, few, many, or a class for an expanded clone.

v_gene: TRBV6-5
j_gene: TRBJ2-1
d_gene: TRBD1
abundance: .
CDR3aa: CASSYGDRGYNEQFF
CDR3nt: TGTGCCAGCAGTTACGGGGACAGGGGGTACAATGAGCAGTTCTTC

v_gene: TRBV29-1
j_gene: TRBJ2-7
d_gene: .
abundance: few
CDR3aa: CSVEQVDSYEQYF
CDR3nt: TGCAGCGTTGAACAGGTAGACTCCTACGAGCAGTACTTC

v_gene: TRBV7-9
j_gene: TRBJ2-7
d_gene: TRBD1
abundance: few
CDR3aa: CASSFGPGQVNYEQYF
CDR3nt: TGTGCCAGCAGCTTCGGCCCGGGACAGGTGAACTACGAGCAGTACTTC

v_gene: TRBV30
j_gene: TRBJ2-3
d_gene: TRBD1
abundance: few
CDR3aa: CACRGLRTGKADTQYF
CDR3nt: TGTGCCTGTCGTGGGCTTAGGACAGGTAAAGCAGATACGCAGTATTTT

v_gene: TRBV5-6
j_gene: TRBJ2-2
d_gene: TRBD1
abundance: .
CDR3aa: CASSHLTGANTGELFF
CDR3nt: TGTGCCAGCAGTCATCTTACAGGGGCGAACACCGGGGAGCTGTTTTTT

v_gene: TRBV5-6
j_gene: TRBJ2-7
d_gene: TRBD1
abundance: .
CDR3aa: CASSPDRGLTYEQYF
CDR3nt: TGTGCCAGCAGCCCGGACAGGGGGCTGACCTACGAGCAGTACTTC

v_gene: TRBV4-2
j_gene: TRBJ2-5
d_gene: TRBD2
abundance: few
CDR3aa: CASSLSISGRAETQYF
CDR3nt: TGTGCCAGCAGCCTCAGTATTAGCGGGAGGGCGGAGACCCAGTACTTC

v_gene: TRBV4-1
j_gene: TRBJ2-3
d_gene: TRBD2
abundance: .
CDR3aa: CASSQVAGTSGDTQYF
CDR3nt: TGCGCCAGCAGCCAAGTCGCCGGGACTAGCGGAGATACGCAGTATTTT

v_gene: TRBV12-3/TRBV12-4
j_gene: TRBJ2-4
d_gene: .
abundance: .
CDR3aa: CASTIPEAKNIQYF
CDR3nt: TGTGCCAGCACCATACCAGAGGCCAAAAACATTCAGTACTTC

v_gene: TRBV7-2
j_gene: TRBJ2-3
d_gene: .
abundance: .
CDR3aa: CASSSQARLRTDTQYF
CDR3nt: TGTGCCAGCAGCTCACAAGCACGCCTCCGGACAGATACGCAGTATTTT

v_gene: TRBV20-1
j_gene: TRBJ2-5
d_gene: TRBD2
abundance: .
CDR3aa: CSAGRAVGLAGVGETQYF
CDR3nt: TGCAGTGCTGGAAGAGCCGTGGGACTAGCGGGAGTGGGAGAGACCCAGTACTTC

v_gene: TRBV4-3
j_gene: TRBJ2-7
d_gene: .
abundance: .
CDR3aa: CASSQVTSSYEQYF
CDR3nt: TGCGCCAGCAGCCAAGTAACTAGCTCCTACGAGCAGTACTTC

v_gene: TRBV7-6
j_gene: TRBJ1-3
d_gene: .
abundance: .
CDR3aa: CASSLDPRGYGDTIYF
CDR3nt: TGTGCCAGCAGCTTAGACCCCCGGGGCTACGGAGACACCATATATTTT

v_gene: TRBV4-1
j_gene: TRBJ1-1
d_gene: .
abundance: many
CDR3aa: CASSRSDVNTEAFF
CDR3nt: TGCGCCAGCAGCCGATCGGACGTGAACACTGAAGCTTTCTTT

v_gene: TRBV6-2/TRBV6-3
j_gene: TRBJ2-5
d_gene: TRBD1
abundance: .
CDR3aa: CASSPTWTGQETQYF
CDR3nt: TGTGCCAGCAGTCCGACCTGGACAGGGCAAGAGACCCAGTACTTC

v_gene: TRBV4-2
j_gene: TRBJ1-1
d_gene: .
abundance: .
CDR3aa: CASSRGPPEGGAEAFF
CDR3nt: TGTGCCAGCAGCCGGGGACCACCTGAGGGGGGGGCTGAAGCTTTCTTT

v_gene: TRBV7-9
j_gene: TRBJ1-1
d_gene: TRBD1
abundance: .
CDR3aa: CASSHGQGKTLPMNTEAFF
CDR3nt: TGTGCCAGCAGCCACGGACAGGGGAAAACCCTACCCATGAACACTGAAGCTTTCTTT

v_gene: TRBV10-3
j_gene: TRBJ2-5
d_gene: .
abundance: .
CDR3aa: CAISDPNLAPGLSYF
CDR3nt: TGTGCCATCAGTGACCCAAACCTTGCTCCGGGACTGTCTTACTTC

v_gene: TRBV7-9
j_gene: TRBJ2-6
d_gene: .
abundance: .
CDR3aa: CASSYPTDSAVSGANVLTF
CDR3nt: TGTGCCAGCAGCTATCCGACAGACAGCGCAGTCTCTGGGGCCAACGTCCTGACTTTC

v_gene: TRBV27
j_gene: TRBJ2-1
d_gene: .
abundance: few
CDR3aa: CASSFWVGSQYNEQFF
CDR3nt: TGTGCCAGCAGTTTTTGGGTGGGGAGTCAATACAATGAGCAGTTCTTC

v_gene: TRBV6-5
j_gene: TRBJ2-2
d_gene: .
abundance: few
CDR3aa: CASRWANLGTGELFF
CDR3nt: TGTGCCAGCAGATGGGCGAACCTTGGCACCGGGGAGCTGTTTTTT

v_gene: TRBV7-9
j_gene: TRBJ2-1
d_gene: TRBD2
abundance: few
CDR3aa: CASSSRLAGLYNEQFF
CDR3nt: TGTGCCAGCAGCTCCCGACTAGCGGGACTCTACAATGAGCAGTTCTTC

v_gene: TRBV28
j_gene: TRBJ2-7
d_gene: .
abundance: .
CDR3aa: CASSPRDVTIYEQYF
CDR3nt: TGTGCCAGCAGCCCTAGGGACGTTACGATATACGAGCAGTACTTC

v_gene: TRBV5-1
j_gene: TRBJ2-1
d_gene: TRBD2
abundance: .
CDR3aa: CASSLGPSGIYNEQFF
CDR3nt: TGCGCCAGCAGCTTGGGTCCTAGCGGGATCTACAATGAGCAGTTCTTC